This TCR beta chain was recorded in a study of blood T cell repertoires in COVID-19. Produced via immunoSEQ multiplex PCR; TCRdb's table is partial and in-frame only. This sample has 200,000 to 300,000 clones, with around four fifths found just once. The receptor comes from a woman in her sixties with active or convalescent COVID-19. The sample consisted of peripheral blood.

DNA of the CDR3: TGTGCCAGCAGCGTAGCAGAGGGGAGGGATGAAAAACTGTTTTTT. Translation gives CASSVAEGRDEKLFF. The V gene is TRBV9, the J gene TRBJ1-4; D is perhaps TRBD1 (5 bases). The germline CDR1 and CDR2 sequences are SGDLS and YYNGEE. Trimming took 0 bases from V and 6 from J, leaving 12 bases between them. This CDR3 is 15 amino acids long.